Shown below are 23 T cell receptor beta chains from a single sample sequenced in a study of OX40 agonist ivuxolimab in advanced cancers. Method: immunoSEQ multiplex PCR; TCRdb's copy keeps in-frame clones and lacks some. The sample comprises roughly 50,000 clones, around 90% of which are singletons, and approximately 6.3% rests with the top ten. This specimen consisted of CD4+ or CD8+ T cells sorted from blood, obtained in a trial of the OX40 agonist ivuxolimab. The receptors were sampled from an adult with an advanced solid tumor such as melanoma, head and neck, liver or kidney cancer.

The rearrangement uses TRBV6-5 and TRBJ2-2; perhaps TRBD2 as D (5 bases). Trimming left V 3 bases short and J 5 bases short, with 16 bases between. CDR3 size: 16 residues. Germline V lookup: CDR1 MNHEY, CDR2 SVGAGI. CDR3 sequence (DNA): TGTGCCAGCAGTTATGGGAGAAGGGCGGTTACCGGGGAGCTGTTTTTT. The encoded protein is CASSYGRRAVTGELFF.

The chain combines TRBV7-9 with TRBJ2-1; D is undetermined. The germline V gene has CDR1 SEHNR and CDR2 FQNEAQ (reference sequence). V was clipped by 3 bases and J by 3 bases, with 6 bases between them. CDR3 length: 13 amino acids. The CDR3 spells CASSLALYNEQFF. In DNA, the CDR3 is TGTGCCAGCAGCTTGGCCCTCTACAATGAGCAGTTCTTC.

The J gene is TRBJ2-7, the V gene TRBV7-2; D remains ambiguous. The ends were cut back, 1 base at V and 0 bases at J, with 4 bases in the middle. Germline V gene sequence: CDR1 SGHTA, CDR2 FQGNSA. This CDR3 has 13 residues. The CDR3 sequence: CASSLEVSYEQYF. The DNA for the CDR3 is TGTGCCAGCAGCTTAGAAGTCTCCTACGAGCAGTACTTC. Looking up the rest from reference TRBV7-2 and TRBJ2-7 gives the full variable domain: GAGVSQSPSNKVTEKGKDVELRCDPISGHTALYWYRQSLGQGLEFLIYFQGNSAPDKSGLPSDRFSAERTGGSVSTLTIQRTQQEDSAVYLCASSLEVSYEQYFGPGTRLTVT.

The chain joins TRBV7-9 to TRBJ1-2; D is unresolved. This CDR3 has 15 amino acids. Germline CDR1 is SEHNR and CDR2 is FQNEAQ (reference sequence). Trimming took 2 bases from V and 5 from J, leaving 15 bases between them. The CDR3 here is CASSLLNRQEYGYTF. Written as DNA, the CDR3 is TGTGCCAGCAGCTTACTTAATCGGCAGGAATATGGCTACACCTTC.

CDR3 bases: TGTGCCAGCAGTGCGACAGGGGTCGACGAGCAGTACTTC. Its translation: CASSATGVDEQYF. This sequence joins TRBV6-1 and TRBJ2-7, with 8 bases matching TRBD1. Trimming took 4 bases from V and 5 from J; bases not matched to a gene: 4. Germline CDR1 and CDR2: MNHNS and SASEGT. This CDR3 contains 13 residues.

The V gene is TRBV5-1, the J gene TRBJ1-1; D gene unclear. The germline CDR1 and CDR2 sequences are SGHRS and YFSETQ. CDR3 length: 14 residues. Trimming cost V 4 bases and J 0 bases, with 10 bases left between them. The CDR3 loop is CASSPGSMNTEAFF. For the CDR3, the DNA is TGCGCCAGCAGCCCGGGATCCATGAACACTGAAGCTTTCTTT.

The rearrangement uses TRBV19 and TRBJ1-4; no reliable D call. The CDR3 loop spans 14 amino acids. The germline V gene has CDR1 LNHDA and CDR2 SQIVND (reference sequence). Trimming cost V 4 bases and J 4 bases, with 10 bases left between them. CDR3 sequence (DNA): TGTGCCAGTAGTAGCCGGGCTCTTAATGAAAAACTGTTTTTT. Its translation: CASSSRALNEKLFF.

The chain carries TRBV6-5 and TRBJ2-3; 9 bases agree with TRBD1. After removal of 0 bases from V and 2 bases from J, the junction contained 3 bases not matched to a gene. Germline CDR1 reads MNHEY; CDR2 reads SVGAGI. This CDR3 has 16 residues. The CDR3 DNA follows: TGTGCCAGCAGTTACTCGACAGGGGGGACCACAGATACGCAGTATTTT. Its translation: CASSYSTGGTTDTQYF.

The chain recombines TRBV7-2 with TRBJ2-7; 12 nucleotides align to TRBD1. The V gene's germline CDR1 is SGHTA and CDR2 FQGNSA. V dropped 1 base and J dropped 4; count of bases not matched to a gene: 11. This CDR3 spans 18 amino acids. CDR3 protein: CASSLGYRDRGPKYEQYV. CDR3 sequence (DNA): TGTGCCAGCAGCTTAGGCTACCGGGACAGGGGGCCGAAATACGAGCAGTACGTC.

The rearrangement uses TRBV7-3 and TRBJ2-1; 7 positions match TRBD1. The CDR3 extends over 15 amino acids. Germline-derived CDR1 and CDR2 are SGHTA and FQGTGA. V was pared by 4 bases and J by 3 bases, with 6 bases of the junction left unmatched. The CDR3 DNA follows: TGTGCCAGCAGCTCAGACAGGGATAACTACAATGAGCAGTTCTTC. This sequence encodes CASSSDRDNYNEQFF.

The chain couples TRBV4-1 to TRBJ2-3; 13 nucleotides match TRBD2. The germline CDR1 and CDR2 sequences are MGHRA and YSYEKL. J was trimmed by 1 base and V by 5 bases; bases with no gene match: 18. The length of the CDR3 is 21 residues. The CDR3 nucleotides read TGCGCCAGCAGCGGAGCGCCCGCGACTAGCGGGGGGATCACTGGCACAGATACGCAGTATTTT. Amino acids: CASSGAPATSGGITGTDTQYF.

V and J are TRBV20-1 and TRBJ2-1; weak D call: TRBD2 (5 bases). Germline CDR1 and CDR2: DFQATT and SNEGSKA (reference sequence). Trimming took off 5 bases at V and 6 bases at J, with 8 bases between the two ends. This CDR3 has 11 residues. CDR3 region: CSAESGNEQFF. The CDR3 nucleotides are TGCAGTGCTGAGAGCGGCAATGAGCAGTTCTTC.

The chain combines TRBV6-5 with TRBJ1-2, with D unclear. V dropped 6 bases and J dropped 3 bases, with 11 bases sitting between them. The germline gives CDR1 MNHEY, CDR2 SVGAGI. The CDR3 has 13 amino acids. Written as DNA, the CDR3 is TGTGCCAGCAGACAAGGACGGGACTATGGCTACACCTTC. This encodes CASRQGRDYGYTF.

This clone was counted between two and nine times. The chain is built from TRBV7-9 and TRBJ2-7; the D is unclear. This CDR3 contains 14 residues. V gave up 1 base and J gave up 0 bases, with 7 bases separating them. The germline CDR1 and CDR2 sequences are SEHNR and FQNEAQ (reference sequence). The CDR3, as DNA: TGTGCCAGCAGCTTAGAGGGATTCTCCTACGAGCAGTACTTC. Amino acid sequence: CASSLEGFSYEQYF. Using reference TRBV7-9 and TRBJ2-7 for the parts outside the CDR3, the full variable domain is DTGVSQNPRHKITKRGQNVTFRCDPISEHNRLYWYRQTLGQGPEFLTYFQNEAQLEKSRLLSDRFSAERPKGSFSTLEIQRTEQGDSAMYLCASSLEGFSYEQYFGPGTRLTVT.

The rearrangement joins TRBV4-1 to TRBJ2-4; 13 bases are shared with TRBD2. V shed 1 base, J shed 11 bases, and the junction held 11 bases outside the gene matches. Germline CDR1 MGHRA, CDR2 YSYEKL. The CDR3 has 17 residues. CDR3 amino acids: CASSQGLAGGPARVQYF. CDR3 coding DNA: TGCGCCAGCAGCCAAGGACTAGCGGGGGGCCCTGCCAGGGTTCAGTACTTC.

Relative to its sample, this clone is medium-sized (0.01 to 0.1%). In DNA, the CDR3 is TGCGCCAGCAGCGACCCGGGACAGCATACCTATGGCTACACCTTC. This codes for CASSDPGQHTYGYTF. The rearrangement joins TRBV5-1 to TRBJ1-2; 7 bases are a match to TRBD1. V lost 4 bases and J lost 4; bases outside the gene matches: 10. The germline V gene encodes CDR1 SGHRS and CDR2 YFSETQ. There are 15 residues in the CDR3.

The rearrangement links TRBV6-6 to TRBJ2-2; no clear D gene. Germline-derived CDR1 and CDR2 are MNHNY and SVGAGI (reference sequence). The CDR3 loop spans 13 amino acids. V gave up 0 bases and J gave up 6 bases, with 5 bases separating them. In DNA, the CDR3 is TGTGCCAGCAGTTACTCGGCAGCCGGGGAGCTGTTTTTT. The encoded protein is CASSYSAAGELFF.

In its sample, this clone was seen a few times. The rearrangement joins TRBV10-2 to TRBJ1-5, with D maybe TRBD1 (5 bases). This CDR3 is built from 14 residues. Per the germline V gene, CDR1 is WSHSY and CDR2 is SAAADI. V lost 6 bases and J lost 3, with 12 bases in between. The CDR3 region has the DNA TGCGCCAGCAGCCTAGGGGCCTTCAATCAGCCCCAGCATTTT. Protein: CASSLGAFNQPQHF.

This chain connects TRBV11-2 to TRBJ2-7, with TRBD2 identical over 8 bases. The CDR3 is 14 residues long. J gave up 5 bases and V 1 base, and 4 bases lay outside the gene matches. CDR1 is SGHAT and CDR2 is FQNNGV in the germline V gene. The CDR3 here is CASSLGDSGDEQYF. The CDR3 nucleotides are TGTGCCAGCAGCTTAGGTGATAGCGGGGACGAGCAGTACTTC.

This sequence joins TRBV27 and TRBJ1-5; 7 nucleotides agree with TRBD1. The CDR3 has 17 residues. V gave up 5 bases and J gave up 7 bases; unmatched junction bases: 17. The germline V gene encodes CDR1 MNHEY and CDR2 SMNVEV (reference sequence). As DNA, the CDR3 is TGTGCCAGCAGTCCAGGGACAGATTTGACCGGGGCGCAGCCCCAGCATTTT. Translation: CASSPGTDLTGAQPQHF.

V is TRBV7-9 and J is TRBJ2-7; 7 bases map to TRBD1. This CDR3 region has 16 residues. Germline CDR1 and CDR2: SEHNR and FQNEAQ (reference sequence). With 5 bases clipped from V and 4 bases from J, the junction kept 14 bases outside the gene matches. The CDR3 protein is CASSPTSGTDAYEQYF. For the CDR3, the DNA is TGTGCCAGCAGCCCCACTTCCGGGACAGACGCATACGAGCAGTACTTC.

In this sample, this clone turned up a few times. The gene calls are TRBV19 and TRBJ1-1; no firm D call. This CDR3 contains 15 residues. Germline lookup yields CDR1 LNHDA and CDR2 SQIVND (reference sequence). The ends were cut back, 3 bases at V and 1 base at J, with 12 bases in the middle. The CDR3 DNA sequence: TGTGCCAGTAGTATGTTGACTTACACGAACACTGAAGCTTTCTTT. Its protein product is CASSMLTYTNTEAFF.

This chain uses TRBV6-5 with TRBJ2-1; the D gene is possibly TRBD2 (5 bases). Germline CDR1 and CDR2: MNHEY and SVGAGI. Trimming removed 5 bases at V and 1 base at J, with 6 bases between. The CDR3 has 13 amino acids. CDR3 sequence reads: CASSGRSYNEQFF. The CDR3, as DNA: TGTGCCAGCAGTGGGAGATCCTACAATGAGCAGTTCTTC.